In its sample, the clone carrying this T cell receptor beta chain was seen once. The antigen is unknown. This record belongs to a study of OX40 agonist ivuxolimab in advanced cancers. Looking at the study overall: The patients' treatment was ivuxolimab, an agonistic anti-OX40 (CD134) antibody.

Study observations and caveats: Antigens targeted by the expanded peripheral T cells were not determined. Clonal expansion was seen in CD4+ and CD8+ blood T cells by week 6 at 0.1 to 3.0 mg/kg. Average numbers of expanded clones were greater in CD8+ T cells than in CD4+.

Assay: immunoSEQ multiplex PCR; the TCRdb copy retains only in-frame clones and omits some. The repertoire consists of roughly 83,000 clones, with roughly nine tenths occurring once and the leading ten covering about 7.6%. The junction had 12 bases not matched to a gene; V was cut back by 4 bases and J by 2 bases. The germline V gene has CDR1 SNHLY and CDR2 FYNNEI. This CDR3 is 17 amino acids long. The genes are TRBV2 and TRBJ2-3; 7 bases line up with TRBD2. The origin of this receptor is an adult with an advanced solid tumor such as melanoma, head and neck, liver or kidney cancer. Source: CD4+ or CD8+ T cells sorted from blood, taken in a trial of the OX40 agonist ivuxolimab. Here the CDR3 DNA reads TGTGCCAGCAGTGCCAGCCGCGGGAGCGGGAACACAGATACGCAGTATTTT. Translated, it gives CASSASRGSGNTDTQYF.